This TCR beta chain emerged from a study of cytomegalovirus exposure and HLA in healthy donors. There are 12 residues in the CDR3. V lost 8 bases, J lost 1 base, and 9 bases lay in between. CDR1 and CDR2 from the germline V gene are WSHSY and SAAADI. The PCR contained 60 Vbeta and 13 Jbeta primers. Repertoires were generated with immunoSEQ multiplex PCR, while TCRdb's copy carries only in-frame clones and drops some. The sample lists more than 80,000 clones, around 75% seen once, with 2.8% in the top ten. This receptor was obtained from a female donor in good health and CMV-seronegative. The J gene is TRBJ2-7, the V gene TRBV10-2, with D perhaps matching TRBD2 (5 bases). The sequenced sample consisted of PBMCs. CDR3 sequence: CASGLLSYEQYF. The DNA of the CDR3 is TGCGCCAGCGGACTCCTTTCCTACGAGCAGTACTTC.